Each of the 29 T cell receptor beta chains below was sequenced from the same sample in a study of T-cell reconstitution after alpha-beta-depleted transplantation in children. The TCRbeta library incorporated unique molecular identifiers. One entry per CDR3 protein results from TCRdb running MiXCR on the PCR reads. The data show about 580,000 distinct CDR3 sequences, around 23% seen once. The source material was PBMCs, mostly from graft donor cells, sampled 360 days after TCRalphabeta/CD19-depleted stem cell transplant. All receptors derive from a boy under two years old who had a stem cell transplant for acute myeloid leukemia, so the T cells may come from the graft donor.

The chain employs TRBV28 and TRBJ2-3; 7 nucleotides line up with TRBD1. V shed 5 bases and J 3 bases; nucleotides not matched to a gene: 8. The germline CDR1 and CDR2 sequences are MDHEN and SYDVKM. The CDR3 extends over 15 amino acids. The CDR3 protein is CASSPTGTDTDTQYF. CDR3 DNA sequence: TGTGCCAGCAGTCCCACTGGGACAGATACAGATACGCAGTATTTT.

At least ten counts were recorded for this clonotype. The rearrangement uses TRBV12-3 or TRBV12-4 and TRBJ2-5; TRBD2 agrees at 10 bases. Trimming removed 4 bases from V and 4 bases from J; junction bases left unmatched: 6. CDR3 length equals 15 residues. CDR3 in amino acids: CASSYAAGGPETQYF. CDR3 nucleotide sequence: TGTGCCAGCAGTTACGCAGCGGGGGGGCCAGAGACCCAGTACTTC.

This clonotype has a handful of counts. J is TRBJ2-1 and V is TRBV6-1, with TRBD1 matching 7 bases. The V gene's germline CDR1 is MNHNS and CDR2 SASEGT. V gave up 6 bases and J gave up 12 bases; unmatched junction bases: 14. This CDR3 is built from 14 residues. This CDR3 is CASSSTGIRQGQFF. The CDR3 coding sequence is TGTGCCAGCAGCTCAACGGGGATAAGACAGGGGCAGTTCTTC.

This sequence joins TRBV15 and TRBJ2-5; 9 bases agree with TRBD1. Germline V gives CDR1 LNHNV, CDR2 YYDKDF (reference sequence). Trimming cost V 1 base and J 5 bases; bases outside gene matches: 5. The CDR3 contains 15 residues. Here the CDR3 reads CATSRVGTGLETQYF. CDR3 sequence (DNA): TGTGCCACCAGCAGAGTGGGGACAGGGTTGGAGACCCAGTACTTC.

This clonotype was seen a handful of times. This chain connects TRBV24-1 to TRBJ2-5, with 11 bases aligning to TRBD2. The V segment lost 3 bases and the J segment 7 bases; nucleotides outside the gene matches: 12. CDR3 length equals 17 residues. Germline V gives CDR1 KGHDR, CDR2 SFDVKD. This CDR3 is CATSDRSGGAAFVTQYF. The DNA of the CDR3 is TGTGCCACCAGTGATCGTAGCGGGGGGGCCGCTTTTGTGACCCAGTACTTC.

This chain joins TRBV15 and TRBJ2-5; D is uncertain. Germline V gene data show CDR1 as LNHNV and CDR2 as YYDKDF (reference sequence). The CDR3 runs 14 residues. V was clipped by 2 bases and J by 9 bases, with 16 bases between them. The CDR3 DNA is TGTGCCACCAGCAGAAAGGGTTCAAGCGAGGCCCAGTACTTC. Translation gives CATSRKGSSEAQYF.

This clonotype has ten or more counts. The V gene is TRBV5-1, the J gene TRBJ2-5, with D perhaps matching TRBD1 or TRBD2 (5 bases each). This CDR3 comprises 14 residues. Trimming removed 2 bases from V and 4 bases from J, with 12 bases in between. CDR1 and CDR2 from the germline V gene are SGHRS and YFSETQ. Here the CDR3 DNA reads TGCGCCAGCAGCTTAGGGACCCTGAGAGAGACCCAGTACTTC. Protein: CASSLGTLRETQYF.

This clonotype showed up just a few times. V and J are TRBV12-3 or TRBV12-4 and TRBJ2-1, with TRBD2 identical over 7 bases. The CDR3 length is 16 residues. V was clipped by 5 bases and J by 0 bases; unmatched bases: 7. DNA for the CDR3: TGTGCCAGCAGTCGAATTAGACTAGCCTCCTACAATGAGCAGTTCTTC. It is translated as CASSRIRLASYNEQFF.

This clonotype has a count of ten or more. CDR3 protein: CASSLDREDEKLFF. The CDR3 DNA is TGCGCCAGCAGCTTGGACAGGGAGGACGAAAAACTGTTTTTT. V and J are TRBV5-1 and TRBJ1-4; a possible D gene is TRBD1 (6 bases). V lost 0 bases to trimming and J lost 8 bases, with 11 bases between them. Per germline, CDR1 SGHRS and CDR2 YFSETQ. This CDR3 is built from 14 residues.

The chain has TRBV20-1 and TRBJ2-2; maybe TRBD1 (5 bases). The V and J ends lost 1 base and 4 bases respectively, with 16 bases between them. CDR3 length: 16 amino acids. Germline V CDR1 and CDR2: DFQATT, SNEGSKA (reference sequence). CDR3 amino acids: CSARVLTGRSTGELFF. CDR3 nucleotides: TGCAGTGCTAGAGTCCTTACAGGCAGGAGCACCGGGGAGCTGTTTTTT.

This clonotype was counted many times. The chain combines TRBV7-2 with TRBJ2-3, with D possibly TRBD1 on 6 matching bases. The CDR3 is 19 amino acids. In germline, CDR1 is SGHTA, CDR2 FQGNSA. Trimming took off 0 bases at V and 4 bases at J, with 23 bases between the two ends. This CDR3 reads CASSLAPLITGFAPDTQYF. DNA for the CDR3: TGTGCCAGCAGCTTAGCGCCCCTTATTACAGGGTTCGCCCCAGATACGCAGTATTTT.

The DNA of the CDR3 is TGTGCCAGCAGCTTAGGGAGAGGGCCGCAGCAGTTCTTC. It specifies CASSLGRGPQQFF. V and J are TRBV11-2 and TRBJ2-1; perhaps TRBD2 as D (5 bases). This CDR3 contains 13 residues. Trimming took off 1 base at V and 11 bases at J, with 12 bases between the two ends. Per the germline V gene, CDR1 is SGHAT and CDR2 is FQNNGV.

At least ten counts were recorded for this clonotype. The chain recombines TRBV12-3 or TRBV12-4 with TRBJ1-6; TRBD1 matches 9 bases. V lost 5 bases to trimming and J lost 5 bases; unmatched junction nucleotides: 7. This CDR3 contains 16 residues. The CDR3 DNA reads TGTGCCAGCAGTGTACAGGGGGCTCTTAATAATTCACCCCTCCACTTT. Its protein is CASSVQGALNNSPLHF.

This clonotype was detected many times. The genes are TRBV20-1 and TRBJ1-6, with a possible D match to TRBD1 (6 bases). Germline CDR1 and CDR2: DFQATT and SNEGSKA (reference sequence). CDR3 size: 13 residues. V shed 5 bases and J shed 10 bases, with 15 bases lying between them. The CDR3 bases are TGCAGTGCTCCGACAGGCTCCATATCACCCCTCCACTTT. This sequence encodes CSAPTGSISPLHF.

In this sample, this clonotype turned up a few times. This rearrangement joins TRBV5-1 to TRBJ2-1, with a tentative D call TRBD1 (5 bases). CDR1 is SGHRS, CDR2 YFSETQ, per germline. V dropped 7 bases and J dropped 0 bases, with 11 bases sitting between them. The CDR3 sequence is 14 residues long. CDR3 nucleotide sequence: TGCGCCAGCGGCGACAGTCGCTCCTACAATGAGCAGTTCTTC. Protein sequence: CASGDSRSYNEQFF.

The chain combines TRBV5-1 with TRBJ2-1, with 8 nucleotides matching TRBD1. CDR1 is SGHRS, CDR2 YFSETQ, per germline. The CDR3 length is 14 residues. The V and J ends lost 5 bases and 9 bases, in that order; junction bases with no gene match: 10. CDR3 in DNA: TGCGCCAGCAGACAGGGGGAGAGGTTGAGTGAGCAGTTCTTC. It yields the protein CASRQGERLSEQFF.

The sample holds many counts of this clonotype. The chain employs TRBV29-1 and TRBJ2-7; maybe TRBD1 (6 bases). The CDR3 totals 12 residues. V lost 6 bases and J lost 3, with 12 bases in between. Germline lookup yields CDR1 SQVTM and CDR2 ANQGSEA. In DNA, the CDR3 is TGCAGCGTCAAAGGACAGTTCTACGAGCAGTACTTC. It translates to CSVKGQFYEQYF.

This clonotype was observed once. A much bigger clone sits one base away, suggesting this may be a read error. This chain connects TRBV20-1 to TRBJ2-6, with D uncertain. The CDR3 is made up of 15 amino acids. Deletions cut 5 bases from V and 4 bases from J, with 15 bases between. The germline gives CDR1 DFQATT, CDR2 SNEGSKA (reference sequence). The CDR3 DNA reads TGCAGTGCTGAGACGCAAGTTAACGGGGCCAACGTCCTGACTTTC. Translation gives CSAETQVNGANVLTF.

CDR3 bases: TGTGCCAGCAGCAGGAGACTAGCGGGGGCGGATACGCAGTATTTT. Its translation: CASSRRLAGADTQYF. The chain combines TRBV7-2 with TRBJ2-3; TRBD2 aligns across 12 bases. The V and J ends lost 5 bases and 6 bases, in that order; junction bases with no gene match: 6. Germline V CDR1 and CDR2: SGHTA, FQGNSA. The CDR3 totals 15 residues.

The CDR3 DNA reads as TGCAGTGCCAGGACAGGCCCGCAAGAGACCCAGTACTTC. Translating gives CSARTGPQETQYF. V is TRBV20-1 and J is TRBJ2-5; 7 bases are a match to TRBD1. After removal of 6 bases from V and 2 bases from J, the junction contained 6 bases not matched to a gene. Germline CDR1 and CDR2: DFQATT and SNEGSKA (reference sequence). This CDR3 region has 13 residues.

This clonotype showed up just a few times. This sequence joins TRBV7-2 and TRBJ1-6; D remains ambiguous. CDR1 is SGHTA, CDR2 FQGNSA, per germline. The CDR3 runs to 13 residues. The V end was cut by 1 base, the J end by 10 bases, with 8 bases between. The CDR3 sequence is CASSLEVRSPLHF. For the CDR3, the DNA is TGTGCCAGCAGCTTAGAAGTTCGGTCACCCCTCCACTTT.

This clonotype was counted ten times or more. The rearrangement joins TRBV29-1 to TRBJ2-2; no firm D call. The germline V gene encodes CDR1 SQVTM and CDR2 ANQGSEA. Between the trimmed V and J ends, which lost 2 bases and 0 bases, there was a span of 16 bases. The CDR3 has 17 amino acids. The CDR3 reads CSVENELEDTNTGELFF. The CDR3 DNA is TGCAGCGTTGAAAACGAATTAGAAGATACGAACACCGGGGAGCTGTTTTTT.

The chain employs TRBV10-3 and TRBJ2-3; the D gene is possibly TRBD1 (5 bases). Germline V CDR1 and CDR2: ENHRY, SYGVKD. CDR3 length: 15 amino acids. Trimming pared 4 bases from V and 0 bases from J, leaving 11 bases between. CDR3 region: CAISVTVSSTDTQYF. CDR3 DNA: TGTGCCATCAGTGTGACAGTCTCGAGCACAGATACGCAGTATTTT.

This CDR3 is CASSYFGDFGNNEQFF. CDR3 DNA: TGTGCCAGCAGTTACTTTGGGGACTTCGGAAACAATGAGCAGTTCTTC. The J gene is TRBJ2-1, the V gene TRBV6-5, with D perhaps TRBD2 (6 bases). This CDR3 comprises 16 residues. In germline, CDR1 is MNHEY, CDR2 SVGAGI. The germline V and J ends were trimmed by 1 base and 5 bases, with 15 bases remaining between them.

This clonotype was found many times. CDR3: CASSGLARNEQFF. The DNA for the CDR3 is TGTGCCAGCAGCGGACTAGCGCGGAATGAGCAGTTCTTC. The chain employs TRBV27 and TRBJ2-1, with TRBD2 identical over 9 bases. Germline V CDR1 and CDR2: MNHEY, SMNVEV (reference sequence). The CDR3 is 13 residues long. The trim removed 6 bases at V and 7 bases at J, leaving 4 bases unmatched.

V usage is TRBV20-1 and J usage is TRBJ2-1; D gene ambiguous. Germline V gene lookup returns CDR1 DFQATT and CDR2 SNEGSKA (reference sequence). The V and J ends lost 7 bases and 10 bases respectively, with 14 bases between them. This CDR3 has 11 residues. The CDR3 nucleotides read TGCAGTGGCCAAAGTGTCTACGAGCAGTTCTTC. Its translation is CSGQSVYEQFF.

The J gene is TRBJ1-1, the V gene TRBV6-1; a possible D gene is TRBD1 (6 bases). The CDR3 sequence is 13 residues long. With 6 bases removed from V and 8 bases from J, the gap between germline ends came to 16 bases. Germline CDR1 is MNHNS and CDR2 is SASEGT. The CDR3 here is CASSQTGFGEAFF. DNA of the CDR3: TGTGCCAGCAGCCAAACAGGGTTCGGGGAAGCTTTCTTT.

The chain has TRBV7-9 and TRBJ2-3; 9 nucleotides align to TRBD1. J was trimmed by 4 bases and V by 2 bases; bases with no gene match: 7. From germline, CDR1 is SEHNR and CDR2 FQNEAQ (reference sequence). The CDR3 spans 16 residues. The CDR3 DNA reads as TGTGCCAGCAGCTTAATAGGGACAGGGTACGCAGATACGCAGTATTTT. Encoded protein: CASSLIGTGYADTQYF.

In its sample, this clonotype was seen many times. Written as DNA, the CDR3 is TGTGCCAGCAGTTTATGGCGGAACCCCTACGAGCAGTACGTC. This codes for CASSLWRNPYEQYV. V and J are TRBV28 and TRBJ2-7; D is ambiguous. The CDR3 consists of 14 residues. Germline V gene data show CDR1 as MDHEN and CDR2 as SYDVKM. Trimming shortened V by 0 bases and J by 2 bases, and 8 bases separated the two germline ends.